This TCR beta chain was sequenced in a study of shared clonotypes between healthy human individuals. Looked up from germline, CDR1 is LNHNV and CDR2 is YYDKDF (reference sequence). CDR3 length: 15 amino acids. V lost 5 bases and J lost 0; bases outside the gene matches: 2. Clones were sequenced by immunoSEQ multiplex PCR, and TCRdb holds only the in-frame ones, with some missing. Of about 2.4 million clones in the sample, approximately 94% are singletons; the top ten hold about 0.13%. This clonotype was obtained from a young man in good health. Sequencing was performed on naive CD4+ T cells sorted from blood. Indicated subset: CD45RA+ positively selected. The chain employs TRBV15 and TRBJ2-4, with 9 bases lining up with TRBD2. The CDR3 DNA reads TGTGCCACCAGCGGCGGGGGGGTAGCCAAAAACATTCAGTACTTC. This gives the protein CATSGGGVAKNIQYF.